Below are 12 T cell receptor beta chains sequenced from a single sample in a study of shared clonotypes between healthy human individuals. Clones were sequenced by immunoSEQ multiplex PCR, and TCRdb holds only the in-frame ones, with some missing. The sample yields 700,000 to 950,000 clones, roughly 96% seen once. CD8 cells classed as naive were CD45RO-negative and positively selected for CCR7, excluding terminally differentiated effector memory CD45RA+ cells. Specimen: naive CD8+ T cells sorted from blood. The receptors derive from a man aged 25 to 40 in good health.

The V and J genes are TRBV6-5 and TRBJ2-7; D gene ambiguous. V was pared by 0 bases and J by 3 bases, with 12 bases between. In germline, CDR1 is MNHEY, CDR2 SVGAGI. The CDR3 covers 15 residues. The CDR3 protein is CASSYSGKGIYEQYF. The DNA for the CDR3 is TGTGCCAGCAGTTACTCGGGTAAGGGAATCTACGAGCAGTACTTC.

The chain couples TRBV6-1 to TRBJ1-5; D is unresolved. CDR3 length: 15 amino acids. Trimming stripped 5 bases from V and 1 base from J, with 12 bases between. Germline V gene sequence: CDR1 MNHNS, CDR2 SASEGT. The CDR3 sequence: CASSSGGGSNQPQHF. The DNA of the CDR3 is TGTGCCAGCAGTAGTGGAGGCGGAAGCAATCAGCCCCAGCATTTT.

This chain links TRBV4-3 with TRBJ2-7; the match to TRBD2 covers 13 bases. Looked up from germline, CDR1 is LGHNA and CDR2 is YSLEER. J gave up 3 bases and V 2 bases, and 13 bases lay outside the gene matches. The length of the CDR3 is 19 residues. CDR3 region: CASSQLVPSGLAGVYEQYF. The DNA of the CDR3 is TGCGCCAGCAGCCAACTCGTACCCTCAGGACTAGCGGGAGTCTACGAGCAGTACTTC.

The CDR3 bases are TGTGCCAGCAGTCAGATAGGGACAGGGAGTCGGTCACAAGATACGCAGTATTTT. Its translation: CASSQIGTGSRSQDTQYF. The chain recombines TRBV27 with TRBJ2-3; 9 nucleotides agree with TRBD1. CDR1 and CDR2 (germline): MNHEY, SMNVEV (reference sequence). Trimming cost V 5 bases and J 5 bases; bases outside gene matches: 17. The CDR3 spans 18 residues.

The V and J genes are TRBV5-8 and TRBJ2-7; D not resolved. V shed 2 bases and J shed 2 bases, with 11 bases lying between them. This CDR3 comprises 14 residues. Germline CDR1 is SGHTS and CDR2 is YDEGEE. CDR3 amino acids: CASSFNGRAYEQYF. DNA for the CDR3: TGTGCCAGCAGCTTCAATGGTAGGGCCTACGAGCAGTACTTC.

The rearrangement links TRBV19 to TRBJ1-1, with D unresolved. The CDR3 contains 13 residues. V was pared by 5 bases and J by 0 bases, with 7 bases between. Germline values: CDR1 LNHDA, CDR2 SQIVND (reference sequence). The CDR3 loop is CASSYDLNTEAFF. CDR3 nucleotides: TGTGCCAGTAGTTACGACCTGAACACTGAAGCTTTCTTT.

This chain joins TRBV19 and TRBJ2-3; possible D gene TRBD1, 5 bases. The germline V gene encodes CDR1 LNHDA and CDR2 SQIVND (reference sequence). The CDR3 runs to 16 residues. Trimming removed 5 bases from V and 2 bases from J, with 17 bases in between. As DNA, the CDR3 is TGTGCCAGTAGTTCGCTCCGAGACAGCTACACAGATACGCAGTATTTT. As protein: CASSSLRDSYTDTQYF.

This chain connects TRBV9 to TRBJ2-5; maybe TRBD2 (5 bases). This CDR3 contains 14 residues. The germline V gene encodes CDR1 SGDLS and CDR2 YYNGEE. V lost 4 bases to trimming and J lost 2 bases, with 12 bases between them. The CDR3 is CASSPDGIQETQYF. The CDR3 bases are TGTGCCAGCAGCCCGGACGGGATACAAGAGACCCAGTACTTC.

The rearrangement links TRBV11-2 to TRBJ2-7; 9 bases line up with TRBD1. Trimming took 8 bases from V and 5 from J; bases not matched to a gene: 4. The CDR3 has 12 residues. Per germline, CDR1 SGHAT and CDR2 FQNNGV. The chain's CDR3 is CASVQGAHEQYF. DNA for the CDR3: TGTGCCAGCGTACAGGGGGCCCACGAGCAGTACTTC.

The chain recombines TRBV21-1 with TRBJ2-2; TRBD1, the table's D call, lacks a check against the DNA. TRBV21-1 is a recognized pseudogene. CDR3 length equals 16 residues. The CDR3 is CASSPIGTANTGELFF. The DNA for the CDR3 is TGTGCCAGCAGCCCCATCGGGACAGCGAACACCGGGGAGCTGTTTTTT.

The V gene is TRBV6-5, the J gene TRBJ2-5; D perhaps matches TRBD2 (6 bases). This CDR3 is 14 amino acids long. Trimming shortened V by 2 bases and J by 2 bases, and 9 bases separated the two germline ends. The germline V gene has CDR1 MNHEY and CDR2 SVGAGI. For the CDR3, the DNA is TGTGCCAGCAGTTACGCCGGGACTCAAGAGACCCAGTACTTC. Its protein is CASSYAGTQETQYF.

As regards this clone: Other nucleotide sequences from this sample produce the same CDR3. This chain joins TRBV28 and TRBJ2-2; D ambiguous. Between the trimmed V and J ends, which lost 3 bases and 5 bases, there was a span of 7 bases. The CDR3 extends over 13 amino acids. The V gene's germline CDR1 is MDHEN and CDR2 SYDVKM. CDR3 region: CASSFRRTGELFF. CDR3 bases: TGTGCCAGCAGTTTTCGCCGTACCGGGGAGCTGTTTTTT.